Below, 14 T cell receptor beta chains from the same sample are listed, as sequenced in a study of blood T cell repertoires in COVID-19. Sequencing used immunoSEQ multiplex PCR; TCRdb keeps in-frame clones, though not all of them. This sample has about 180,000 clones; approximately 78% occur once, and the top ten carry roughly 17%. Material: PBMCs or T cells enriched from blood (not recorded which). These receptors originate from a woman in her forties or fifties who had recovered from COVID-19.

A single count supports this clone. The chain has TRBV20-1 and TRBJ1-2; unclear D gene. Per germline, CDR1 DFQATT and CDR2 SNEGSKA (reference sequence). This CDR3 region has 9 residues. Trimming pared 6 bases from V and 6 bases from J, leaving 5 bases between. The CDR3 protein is CSAADGYTF. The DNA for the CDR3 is TGCAGTGCCGCAGATGGCTACACCTTC.

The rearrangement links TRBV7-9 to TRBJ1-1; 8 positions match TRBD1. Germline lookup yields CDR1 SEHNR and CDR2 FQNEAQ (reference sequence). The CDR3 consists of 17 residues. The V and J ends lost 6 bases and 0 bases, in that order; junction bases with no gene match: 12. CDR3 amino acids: CASSPGQGRGLNTEAFF. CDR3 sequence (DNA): TGTGCCAGCAGTCCCGGACAGGGAAGGGGCTTGAACACTGAAGCTTTCTTT.

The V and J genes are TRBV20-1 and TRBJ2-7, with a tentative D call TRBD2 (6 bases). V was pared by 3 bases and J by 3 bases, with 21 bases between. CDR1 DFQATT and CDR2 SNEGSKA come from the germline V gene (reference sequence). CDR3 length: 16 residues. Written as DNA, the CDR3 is TGCAGTGCTAGTGCCCGAGGGGACTGGACTTTCTACGAGCAGTACTTC. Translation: CSASARGDWTFYEQYF.

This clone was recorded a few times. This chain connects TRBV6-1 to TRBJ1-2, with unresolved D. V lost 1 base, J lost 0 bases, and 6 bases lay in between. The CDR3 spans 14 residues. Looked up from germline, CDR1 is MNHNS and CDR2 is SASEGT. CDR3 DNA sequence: TGTGCCAGCAGTGAAGGTCCCGCTAACTATGGCTACACCTTC. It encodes CASSEGPANYGYTF.

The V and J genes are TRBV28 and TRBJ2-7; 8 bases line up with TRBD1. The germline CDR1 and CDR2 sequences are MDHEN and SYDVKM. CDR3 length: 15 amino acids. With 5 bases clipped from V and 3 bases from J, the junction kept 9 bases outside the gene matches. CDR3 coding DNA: TGTGCCAGCAGTCAGACAGGGGCCTCCAACTACGAGCAGTACTTC. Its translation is CASSQTGASNYEQYF.

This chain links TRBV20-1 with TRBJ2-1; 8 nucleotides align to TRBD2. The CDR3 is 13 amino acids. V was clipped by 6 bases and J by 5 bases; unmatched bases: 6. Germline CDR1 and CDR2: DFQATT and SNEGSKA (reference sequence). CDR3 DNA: TGCAGTGCAAGTAATAGCGGGGACAATGAGCAGTTCTTC. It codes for CSASNSGDNEQFF.

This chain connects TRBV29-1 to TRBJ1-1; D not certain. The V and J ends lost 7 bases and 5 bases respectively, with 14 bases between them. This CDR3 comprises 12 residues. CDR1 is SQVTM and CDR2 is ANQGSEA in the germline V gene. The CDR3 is CSGGDWLTEAFF. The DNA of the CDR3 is TGCAGCGGAGGAGACTGGTTAACTGAAGCTTTCTTT.

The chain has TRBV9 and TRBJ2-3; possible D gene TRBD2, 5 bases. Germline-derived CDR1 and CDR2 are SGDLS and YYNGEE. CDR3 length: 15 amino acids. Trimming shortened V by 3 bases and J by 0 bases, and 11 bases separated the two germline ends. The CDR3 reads CASSGGATSTDTQYF. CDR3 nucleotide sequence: TGTGCCAGCAGCGGGGGAGCGACTAGCACAGATACGCAGTATTTT.

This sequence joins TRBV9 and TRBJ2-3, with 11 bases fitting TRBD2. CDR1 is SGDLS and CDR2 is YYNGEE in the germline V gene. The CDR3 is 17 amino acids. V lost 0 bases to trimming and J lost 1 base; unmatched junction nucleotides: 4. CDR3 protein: CASSVARGLAGTDTQYF. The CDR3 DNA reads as TGTGCCAGCAGCGTAGCTAGGGGACTAGCGGGCACAGATACGCAGTATTTT.

In DNA form, the CDR3 reads TGTGCCAGCAGCTTGGCAGGGCCTGGGGCCAACGTCCTGACTTTC. It translates to CASSLAGPGANVLTF. The chain is built from TRBV5-4 and TRBJ2-6, with D perhaps TRBD1 (5 bases). The germline V gene encodes CDR1 SGHNT and CDR2 YYREEE (reference sequence). The CDR3 spans 15 residues. The V gene lost 0 bases and the J gene lost 2 bases, with 6 bases spanning the gap. The whole variable domain, remainder taken from reference TRBV5-4 and TRBJ2-6, is ETGVTQSPTHLIKTRGQQVTLRCSSQSGHNTVSWYQQALGQGPQFIFQYYREEENGRGNFPPRFSGLQFPNYSSELNVNALELDDSALYLCASSLAGPGANVLTFGAGSRLTVL.

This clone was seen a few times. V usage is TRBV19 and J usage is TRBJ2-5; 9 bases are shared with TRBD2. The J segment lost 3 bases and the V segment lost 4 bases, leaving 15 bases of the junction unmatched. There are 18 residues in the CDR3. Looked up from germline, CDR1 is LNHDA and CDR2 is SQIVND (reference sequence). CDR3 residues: CASSSGRASVGFEETQYF. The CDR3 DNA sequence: TGTGCCAGTAGTAGCGGGAGGGCCAGTGTTGGGTTTGAAGAGACCCAGTACTTC.

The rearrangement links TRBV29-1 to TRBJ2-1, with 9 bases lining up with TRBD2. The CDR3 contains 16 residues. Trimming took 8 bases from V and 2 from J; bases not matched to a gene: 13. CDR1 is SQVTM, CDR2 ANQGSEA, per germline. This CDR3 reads CSLRLAEQTTYNEQFF. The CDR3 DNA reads TGCAGCTTAAGACTAGCGGAACAAACGACCTACAATGAGCAGTTCTTC.

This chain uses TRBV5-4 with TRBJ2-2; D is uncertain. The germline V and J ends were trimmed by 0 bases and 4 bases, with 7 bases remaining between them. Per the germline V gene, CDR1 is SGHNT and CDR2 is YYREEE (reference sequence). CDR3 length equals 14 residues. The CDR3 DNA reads TGTGCCAGCAGCTTGGAGGCAGGCACCGGGGAGCTGTTTTTT. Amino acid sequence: CASSLEAGTGELFF.

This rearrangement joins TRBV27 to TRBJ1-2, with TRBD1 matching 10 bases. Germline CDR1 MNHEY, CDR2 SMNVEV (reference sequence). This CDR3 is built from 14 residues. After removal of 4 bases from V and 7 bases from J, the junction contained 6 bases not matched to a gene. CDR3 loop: CASSSVTGGVGYTF. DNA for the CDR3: TGTGCCAGCAGTTCCGTGACAGGGGGCGTTGGCTACACCTTC.